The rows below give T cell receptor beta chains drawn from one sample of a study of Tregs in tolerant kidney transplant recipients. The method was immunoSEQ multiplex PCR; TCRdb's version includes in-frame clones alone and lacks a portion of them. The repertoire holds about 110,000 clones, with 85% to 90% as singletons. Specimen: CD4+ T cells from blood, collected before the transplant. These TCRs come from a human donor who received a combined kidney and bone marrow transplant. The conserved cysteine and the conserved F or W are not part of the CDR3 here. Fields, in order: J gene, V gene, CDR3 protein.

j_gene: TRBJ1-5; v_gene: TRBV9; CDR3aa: ASSVDSSNQPQH
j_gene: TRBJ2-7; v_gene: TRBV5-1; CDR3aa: ASSLRVAGEGKQY
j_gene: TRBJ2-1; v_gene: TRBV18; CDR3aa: ASSPGMSWGADNEQF
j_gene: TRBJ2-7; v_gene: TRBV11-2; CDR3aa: ASSAMYEQY
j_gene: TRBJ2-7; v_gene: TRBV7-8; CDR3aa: ASAPGLRDEQY
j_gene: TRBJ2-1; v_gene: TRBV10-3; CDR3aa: AIRAGTSDSNEQF
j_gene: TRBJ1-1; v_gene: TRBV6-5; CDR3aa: ASSYTGRTEAF
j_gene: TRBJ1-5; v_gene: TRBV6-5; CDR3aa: ASMTGGNSQPQH
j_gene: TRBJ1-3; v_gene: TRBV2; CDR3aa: ASSRDREQTGNTIY
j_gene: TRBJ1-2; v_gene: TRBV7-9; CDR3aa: ASSLILRQHSGYT
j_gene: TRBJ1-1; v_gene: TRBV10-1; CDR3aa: ASSGGGLTEAF
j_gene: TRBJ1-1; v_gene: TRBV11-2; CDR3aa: ASSLGPNTEAF
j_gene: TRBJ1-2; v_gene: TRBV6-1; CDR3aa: ASSAPGEPRGYT
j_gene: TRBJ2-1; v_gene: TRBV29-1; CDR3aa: SVTMVRVAGEQF
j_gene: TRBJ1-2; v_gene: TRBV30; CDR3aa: AWRDGFSYGYT
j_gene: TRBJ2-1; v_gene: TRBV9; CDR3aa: ASSVEDLAGNEQF
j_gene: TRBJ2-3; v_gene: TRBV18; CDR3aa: ASSGGQTDTQY
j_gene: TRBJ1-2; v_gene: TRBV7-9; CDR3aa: ASSETGEGYT
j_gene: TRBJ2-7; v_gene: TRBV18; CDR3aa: ASSPPKRHEQY
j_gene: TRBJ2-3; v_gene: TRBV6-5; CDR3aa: ASSYSGRVTDTQY
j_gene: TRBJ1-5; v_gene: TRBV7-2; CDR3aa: ASSSGGGHQPQH
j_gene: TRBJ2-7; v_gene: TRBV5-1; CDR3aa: ASSSTGGTEYEQY
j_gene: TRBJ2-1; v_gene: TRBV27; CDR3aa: ASSLREIPEQF
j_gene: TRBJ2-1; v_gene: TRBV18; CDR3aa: ASSPGQGKRQF